Listed below are T cell receptor beta chains from one sample, sequenced in a study of identical twins. TCRdb reprocessed the 5' RACE reads via MiXCR and lists one record per CDR3 protein. The sample records approximately 230,000 distinct CDR3 sequences, about 6.7% being singletons. This sample was shared with a second study, whose subject was T cells expressing NK-cell markers.

The source material was CD8+ T cells sorted from blood. The receptor set was obtained from a woman aged 18-29 years in good health. Each CDR3 is given with its conserved first and last residue. A D gene is named only where the DNA matches it firmly. A row's size may be missing; if present it is once, few, many or a size class.

j_call clone_size d_call v_call cdr3_nt cdr3_aa
TRBJ2-7 NA TRBD2 TRBV11-2 TGTGCCAGCAGCTTAAGAACTAGCGGGAGCGACGAGCAGTACTTC CASSLRTSGSDEQYF
TRBJ2-1 NA TRBD2 TRBV4-3 TGCGCCAGCAGCCAAGATCTAGCGGGAGCGTACAATGAGCAGTTCTTC CASSQDLAGAYNEQFF
TRBJ1-1 NA NA TRBV19 TGTGCCAGTAGTATTTTACCGGGCCGCGGAGCTTTCTTT CASSILPGRGAFF
TRBJ2-7 NA NA TRBV4-3 TGCGCCAGCAGCCAAGATGGATCCAGGGCCCTTCCTTACGAGCAGTACTTC CASSQDGSRALPYEQYF
TRBJ2-5 many TRBD2 TRBV5-1 TGCGCCAGCAGCATGGGGGGGGTCCAAGAGACCCAGTACTTC CASSMGGVQETQYF
TRBJ2-2 NA TRBD2 TRBV9 TGTGCCAGCAGCGAAGGCGGGGGGGCAGCCGGGGAGCTGTTTTTT CASSEGGGAAGELFF
TRBJ2-3 NA NA TRBV20-1 TGCAGTGCTAGGAAGGACCTAGGTGGCGCAGAATTTTATACGCAGTATTTT CSARKDLGGAEFYTQYF
TRBJ2-1 few NA TRBV27 TGTGCCAGCAGCCACCCGGGGAGCTCCTACAATGAGCTGTTCTTC CASSHPGSSYNELFF
TRBJ1-2 few NA TRBV21-1 TGTGCCAGCAGCAAAGTGGCGAAACCTTCATTCTATGGCTACACCTTC CASSKVAKPSFYGYTF
TRBJ2-7 many NA TRBV9 TGTGCCAGCAGCGTCTCCGGATGGGGTATCGGCGAGCAGTACTTC CASSVSGWGIGEQYF
TRBJ1-2 NA NA TRBV20-1 TGCAGTGTAGAGAGTACAGGACGCTACTATGGCTACACCTTC CSVESTGRYYGYTF
TRBJ1-4 NA TRBD1 TRBV30 TGTGCCTGGAGCGGGGACAGTCCCAATGAAAAACTGTTTTTT CAWSGDSPNEKLFF
TRBJ2-7 NA TRBD1 TRBV7-9 TGTGCCAGCAGGGGGGACAGGGTCTACGAGCAGTACTTC CASRGDRVYEQYF
TRBJ1-1 many TRBD1 TRBV12-3/TRBV12-4 TGTGCCAGCAGTATGGGACAGGGCACTGAAGCTTTCTTT CASSMGQGTEAFF
TRBJ2-1 NA TRBD2 TRBV11-3 TGTGCCAGCAGCTTAGCGGGACTAGCGGGGGGTTACAATGAGCAGTTCTTC CASSLAGLAGGYNEQFF
TRBJ1-2 few NA TRBV27 TGTGCCAGCAGTCCAGGGGCCCTCTATGGCTACACCTTC CASSPGALYGYTF
TRBJ1-4 NA NA TRBV12-3/TRBV12-4 TGTGCCAGCAGCACAGGGTTACAAGAAAAACTGTTTTTT CASSTGLQEKLFF
TRBJ2-3 NA NA TRBV12-3/TRBV12-4 TGTGCCAGCAGTCCCGGGACCCTGTTTAATACGCAGTATTTT CASSPGTLFNTQYF
TRBJ2-2 NA NA TRBV30 TGTGCCTGGAGTGTACATCCAGGTGGAGACGTACCCAAGCTGTTTTTT CAWSVHPGGDVPKLFF
TRBJ1-1 few NA TRBV20-1 TGCAGTGCTAGAGATCTTACGGTTGAAGCTTTCTTT CSARDLTVEAFF
TRBJ1-1 many NA TRBV10-2 TGCGCCAGCAGCCTAAGTACTGGGGAGACTGAAGCTTTCTTT CASSLSTGETEAFF
TRBJ1-2 NA NA TRBV12-3/TRBV12-4 TGTGCCAGCAGTTTGGACGGCCGATTGTGGGGCTACACCTTC CASSLDGRLWGYTF
TRBJ2-3 many NA TRBV6-5 TGTGCCAGCAGGGGTCCTTTAGATACGCAGTATTTT CASRGPLDTQYF
TRBJ2-1 NA TRBD1 TRBV13 TGTGCCAGCAGCGGCGGACAGGGATCCGAGCAGTTCTTC CASSGGQGSEQFF
TRBJ1-1 NA NA TRBV27 TGTGCCAGCATAAGGGAGGGATCCATCGGTGAAGCTTTCTTT CASIREGSIGEAFF
TRBJ2-7 many NA TRBV12-3/TRBV12-4 TGTGCCAGCTCTGGGTATCCCTACGAGCAGTACTTC CASSGYPYEQYF
TRBJ2-5 many TRBD1 TRBV29-1 TGCAGCGTCCCCGGGACAGGGGGAATACAAGAGACCCAGTACTTC CSVPGTGGIQETQYF
TRBJ1-1 NA TRBD1 TRBV11-3 TGTGCCAGCAGCCGGGGACAGGGGATGACTGAAGCTTTCTTT CASSRGQGMTEAFF
TRBJ2-5 few NA TRBV20-1 TGCAGTGCAGGGATGACCCAGTACTTC CSAGMTQYF
TRBJ2-6 NA NA TRBV29-1 TGCAGCGTTGAGACGGCCAACTCTGGGGCCAACGTCCTGACTTTC CSVETANSGANVLTF
TRBJ2-6 many NA TRBV3-1 TGTGCCAGCAGCCCCGACAAGCGCATCTCTGGGGCCAACGTCCTGACTTTC CASSPDKRISGANVLTF
TRBJ2-5 few NA TRBV9 TGTGCCAGCAGCGCAAACCAAGAGACCCAGTACTTC CASSANQETQYF
TRBJ1-1 many NA TRBV27 TGTGCCAGCAGTTTATATTTGAACACTGAAGCTTTCTTT CASSLYLNTEAFF
TRBJ2-1 many TRBD1 TRBV7-8 TGTGCCAGCAGCCTAACCTCGGACAGGGGGGCTGAGCAGTTCTTC CASSLTSDRGAEQFF
TRBJ2-1 NA NA TRBV2 TGTGCCAGCACCTCCTACGTTGGCCCAGAGTTCTTC CASTSYVGPEFF
TRBJ2-7 NA NA TRBV15 TGTGCCACGCGGAAGGGAGTAGTTTACGAGCAGTACTTC CATRKGVVYEQYF
TRBJ1-4 few NA TRBV3-1 TGTGCCAGCAGCCAAGCCGGGGAAAAACTGTTTTTT CASSQAGEKLFF
TRBJ1-1 many NA TRBV6-5 TGTGCCAGCAGTTACTCACCCGAGGTGGGGGAAGCTTTCTTT CASSYSPEVGEAFF
TRBJ1-1 few NA TRBV6-4 TGTGCCAGCAAATCACGAGATGAGGGGTACACTGAAGCTTTCTTT CASKSRDEGYTEAFF